This T cell receptor (beta chain) was found in a study of vaccination and CD4 T cells after COVID-19. Study background: Nasal swab PCR identified SARS-CoV-2 in the convalescent patients, of whom eight to ten were mild and one severe. Six male and four female convalescents took part, two of them Hispanic. Overlapping SARS-CoV-2, HCoV-NL63, HCoV-OC43 and HCoV-229E spike peptides were used to stimulate cells.

In regard to this clonotype: The antigen remains undetermined.

The Oncomine TCR Beta short-read assay generated sequence data from the DNA of cultured CD4+ T cells. MiXCR, applied by TCRdb to the PCR reads, yields one record per CDR3 protein. The sample holds 15,000 to 20,000 distinct CDR3 sequences, about 45% seen once. CDR1 is SGHTA, CDR2 FQGNSA, per germline. The CDR3 covers 15 residues. Trimming removed 5 bases from V and 1 base from J; junction bases left unmatched: 4. The time point: late sampling 161 to 241 days after vaccination in a few convalescent patients. Treatment meaning: roughly 10-day PBMC culture with coronavirus spike peptide pools or control peptides (ViraFEST assay).

This specimen consisted of CD4+ T cells from blood, cultured in vitro, obtained about 7 months after SARS-CoV-2 vaccination. This TCR derives from a human donor who had recovered from COVID-19. The chain recombines TRBV7-2 with TRBJ2-5; 10 bases fit TRBD2. The CDR3 DNA follows: TGTGCCAGCAGCCTCACTAGCGGGGCCCAAGAGACCCAGTACTTC. Translating it yields CASSLTSGAQETQYF.